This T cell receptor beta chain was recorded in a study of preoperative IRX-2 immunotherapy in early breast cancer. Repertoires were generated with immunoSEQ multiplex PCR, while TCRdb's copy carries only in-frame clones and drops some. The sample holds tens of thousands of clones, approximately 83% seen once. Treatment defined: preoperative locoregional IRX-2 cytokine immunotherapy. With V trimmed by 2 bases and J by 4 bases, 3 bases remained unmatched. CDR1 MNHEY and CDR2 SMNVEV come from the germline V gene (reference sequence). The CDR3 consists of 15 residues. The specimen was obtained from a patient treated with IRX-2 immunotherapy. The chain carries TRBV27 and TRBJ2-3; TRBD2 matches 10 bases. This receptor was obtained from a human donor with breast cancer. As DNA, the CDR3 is TGTGCCAGCAGTTTAACTAGCGGGGTCCCAGATACGCAGTATTTT. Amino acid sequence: CASSLTSGVPDTQYF.